These 21 T cell receptor beta chains share one sample of origin, sequenced in a study of control samples from healthy donors and cancer patients. Sequencing used immunoSEQ multiplex PCR; TCRdb keeps in-frame clones, though not all of them. The sample shows approximately 170,000 clones, around 90% of them seen only once. What was sequenced was blood. These receptors were collected from a young man in good health.

The rearrangement joins TRBV6-5 to TRBJ1-2; D perhaps matches TRBD1 (5 bases). The length of the CDR3 is 13 residues. The V and J ends lost 0 bases and 6 bases respectively, with 8 bases between them. Germline V gives CDR1 MNHEY, CDR2 SVGAGI. The CDR3 sequence is CASSYSGVHGYTF. The CDR3 DNA reads TGTGCCAGCAGTTACTCAGGGGTACATGGCTACACCTTC.

The V and J genes are TRBV11-2 and TRBJ2-7; D not certain. The V gene lost 5 bases and the J gene lost 3 bases, with 14 bases spanning the gap. CDR1 is SGHAT and CDR2 is FQNNGV in the germline V gene. The CDR3 consists of 14 residues. CDR3 region: CASSPPMTSYEQYF. The DNA for the CDR3 is TGTGCCAGCAGCCCGCCCATGACAAGCTACGAGCAGTACTTC.

The gene calls are TRBV7-2 and TRBJ1-2, with 8 bases identical to TRBD1. Germline CDR1 and CDR2: SGHTA and FQGNSA. V lost 5 bases, J lost 2 bases, and 7 bases stayed unmatched. This CDR3 has 15 amino acids. DNA of the CDR3: TGTGCCAGCAGCCCCTCCTGGGACAGGAACTATGGCTACACCTTC. This encodes CASSPSWDRNYGYTF.

V usage is TRBV30 and J usage is TRBJ1-2; D may be TRBD1 (5 bases). Looked up from germline, CDR1 is GTSNPN and CDR2 is SVGIG (reference sequence). V shed 5 bases and J shed 8 bases, with 12 bases lying between them. The CDR3 runs to 11 residues. The CDR3 sequence: CAWAKGMGYTF. CDR3 sequence (DNA): TGTGCCTGGGCGAAGGGGATGGGCTACACCTTC.

The chain carries TRBV6-6 and TRBJ2-2; TRBD1 aligns across 7 bases. The CDR3 contains 12 residues. Germline V gene lookup returns CDR1 MNHNY and CDR2 SVGAGI (reference sequence). V trimming: 5 bases; J trimming: 7 bases; junction bases outside the gene matches: 1. The CDR3 nucleotides are TGTGCCAGCAGTCCAGGGGGCGGGGAGCTGTTTTTT. Amino acid sequence: CASSPGGGELFF.

The chain employs TRBV5-4 and TRBJ2-1; 13 nucleotides align to TRBD2. Germline values: CDR1 SGHNT, CDR2 YYREEE (reference sequence). With V trimmed by 4 bases and J by 9 bases, 10 bases remained unmatched. This CDR3 is built from 16 residues. The CDR3 region has the DNA TGTGCCAGCAGCGGATGGGGGACTAGCGGGGTCCCTGAGCAGTTCTTC. Its protein is CASSGWGTSGVPEQFF. The whole variable domain, filled in from reference TRBV5-4 and TRBJ2-1, reads ETGVTQSPTHLIKTRGQQVTLRCSSQSGHNTVSWYQQALGQGPQFIFQYYREEENGRGNFPPRFSGLQFPNYSSELNVNALELDDSALYLCASSGWGTSGVPEQFFGPGTRLTVL.

The rearrangement uses TRBV10-3 and TRBJ2-2, with unresolved D. Germline V gene sequence: CDR1 ENHRY, CDR2 SYGVKD. Trimming shortened V by 3 bases and J by 5 bases, and 10 bases separated the two germline ends. This CDR3 has 14 residues. CDR3 region: CAISDLQNTGELFF. Here the CDR3 DNA reads TGTGCCATCAGTGATTTACAGAATACCGGGGAGCTGTTTTTT.

This chain joins TRBV5-1 and TRBJ2-3; 11 nucleotides match TRBD1. V trimming: 7 bases; J trimming: 5 bases; junction bases outside the gene matches: 9. Germline CDR1 reads SGHRS; CDR2 reads YFSETQ. CDR3 length: 15 residues. The CDR3 loop is CASGRGQGVVDTQYF. The CDR3 DNA sequence: TGCGCCAGCGGAAGGGGACAGGGGGTGGTAGATACGCAGTATTTT.

The rearrangement joins TRBV6-6 to TRBJ2-7; either TRBD1 or TRBD2 may supply D (7 bases each). The CDR3 is made up of 15 amino acids. V was cut by 2 bases and J by 4 bases, with 15 bases left in between. Germline V gives CDR1 MNHNY, CDR2 SVGAGI (reference sequence). The DNA for the CDR3 is TGTGCCAGCAGTTACGGGGAGGGGGCTGTATACGAGCAGTACTTC. Translation: CASSYGEGAVYEQYF.

The chain uses TRBV15 and TRBJ2-3; no clear D gene. Germline CDR1 is LNHNV and CDR2 is YYDKDF (reference sequence). The CDR3 consists of 12 residues. V lost 2 bases and J lost 5, with 5 bases in between. Written as DNA, the CDR3 is TGTGCCACCAGCAGATTCCTAGATACGCAGTATTTT. Its translation: CATSRFLDTQYF.

J is TRBJ2-1 and V is TRBV2; no reliable D call. The CDR3 contains 10 residues. CDR1 is SNHLY, CDR2 FYNNEI, per germline. V was clipped by 7 bases and J by 12 bases, with 10 bases between them. The CDR3 here is CASIGGGQFF. The CDR3, as DNA: TGTGCCAGCATTGGCGGCGGGCAGTTCTTC.

This sequence joins TRBV6-2 or TRBV6-3 and TRBJ2-5; TRBD2 matches 8 bases. This CDR3 is built from 12 residues. Germline assignment: CDR1 MNHEY and CDR2 SVGEGT. The V gene end was trimmed by 5 bases and the J gene end by 5 bases; junction bases not matched to a gene: 1. The CDR3 nucleotides are TGTGCCAGCAGTCGCGGGGGGGAGACCCAGTACTTC. Amino acids: CASSRGGETQYF.

J is TRBJ1-4 and V is TRBV25-1; weak D call: TRBD1 (5 bases). The CDR3 sequence is 15 residues long. CDR1 and CDR2 (germline): MGHDK, SYGVNS. The V gene lost 4 bases and the J gene lost 6 bases, with 15 bases spanning the gap. CDR3: CASSATGTGYEKLFF. CDR3 DNA: TGTGCCAGCAGTGCCACCGGGACGGGATATGAAAAACTGTTTTTT.

This clone was recorded once. The chain links TRBV14 to TRBJ2-5, with D perhaps matching TRBD2 (6 bases). This CDR3 comprises 16 residues. Germline V gives CDR1 SGHDN, CDR2 FVKESK. Trimming left V 7 bases short and J 5 bases short, with 23 bases between. CDR3 bases: TGTGCCAGCATAAGTTCCGGGAGCCGGTTGCGGGAGACCCAGTACTTC. Its translation: CASISSGSRLRETQYF.

This rearrangement joins TRBV28 to TRBJ2-7; D possibly matches TRBD1 or TRBD2 (6 bases each). V was shortened by 3 bases and J by 3 bases, with 12 bases between the two germline ends. The CDR3 covers 14 residues. CDR1 and CDR2 (germline): MDHEN, SYDVKM. CDR3 in DNA: TGTGCCAGCAGTTTGGGGGGCAGGGGCTACGAGCAGTACTTC. Residues: CASSLGGRGYEQYF.

The chain couples TRBV3-1 (or the pseudogene TRBV3-2) to TRBJ1-1; D is ambiguous. CDR1 is LGHDT and CDR2 is YNNKEL in the germline V gene (reference sequence). The CDR3 has 13 residues. V shed 1 base and J shed 3 bases, with 6 bases lying between them. Here the CDR3 DNA reads TGTGCCAGCAGCCAAGGCAGAGACACTGAAGCTTTCTTT. It is translated as CASSQGRDTEAFF.

The sample holds one count of this clone. The CDR3 nucleotides are TGTGCCACCAGTGCGACTAGCGGGAGGGAGTACAATGAGCAGTTCTTC. The encoded protein is CATSATSGREYNEQFF. The chain employs TRBV24-1 and TRBJ2-1; 14 bases are a match to TRBD2. The CDR3 extends over 16 amino acids. V was clipped by 5 bases and J by 4 bases; unmatched bases: 3. Germline assignment: CDR1 KGHDR and CDR2 SFDVKD.

The chain is built from TRBV7-9 and TRBJ1-1; D not certain. The CDR3 covers 13 residues. Germline V lookup: CDR1 SEHNR, CDR2 FQNEAQ (reference sequence). The V and J ends lost 2 bases and 4 bases respectively, with 8 bases between them. DNA of the CDR3: TGTGCCAGCAGCTTATACTGGGGCACTGAAGCTTTCTTT. Translation: CASSLYWGTEAFF.

This chain joins TRBV7-8 and TRBJ1-4; no clear D gene. The CDR3 has 14 residues. The germline CDR1 and CDR2 sequences are SGHVS and FQNEAQ. The V gene lost 8 bases and the J gene lost 7 bases, with 17 bases spanning the gap. The CDR3 DNA is TGTGCCAGCTCGCCCTCAACCGTCGGTGAAAAACTGTTTTTT. Amino acids: CASSPSTVGEKLFF.

The chain couples TRBV2 to TRBJ1-5; D is unresolved. Germline V gene lookup returns CDR1 SNHLY and CDR2 FYNNEI. The CDR3 has 13 residues. The ends were cut back, 4 bases at V and 4 bases at J, with 8 bases in the middle. CDR3 nucleotide sequence: TGTGCCAGCAGTGGTCAGTTTAATCAGCCCCAGCATTTT. It specifies CASSGQFNQPQHF.

This clone appeared a few times. This chain uses TRBV5-1 with TRBJ1-1; TRBD1 is a possible D gene (6 bases). The CDR3 totals 14 residues. In germline, CDR1 is SGHRS, CDR2 YFSETQ. Between the trimmed V and J ends, which lost 1 base and 2 bases, there was a span of 9 bases. CDR3: CASSLSGGNTEAFF. CDR3 sequence (DNA): TGCGCCAGCAGCTTGTCTGGGGGCAACACTGAAGCTTTCTTT.